The entry below describes one T cell receptor beta chain. This record comes from a study of T cell changes during pregnancy in multiple sclerosis. This CDR3 is 16 amino acids long. Assay: immunoSEQ multiplex PCR; the TCRdb copy retains only in-frame clones and omits some. The data hold approximately 70,000 clones, with approximately 94% observed a single time. This receptor was obtained from a female donor with multiple sclerosis, enrolled in a pregnancy study. The chain links TRBV21-1 to TRBJ2-7; the table assigns TRBD1, which was not confirmed against the DNA. TRBV21-1 is listed as a pseudogene. This material consisted of peripheral blood, taken in the third trimester of pregnancy. The CDR3 sequence: CASSTQSGTGAHEQYF. CDR3 nucleotides: TGTGCCAGCAGCACCCAATCGGGGACAGGGGCCCACGAGCAGTACTTC.